This T cell receptor beta chain was sequenced in a study of T cell responses to AZD1222 COVID-19 vaccine. Produced via immunoSEQ multiplex PCR; TCRdb's table is partial and in-frame only. Altogether around 160,000 clones are present, roughly 80% being singletons, with the ten largest covering roughly 4.5%. Regarding this clone: Its antigen is currently unknown.

General study findings and limits: An increase in Spike-specific TCR breadth and depth was observed after two AZD1222 doses.

V lost 6 bases to trimming and J lost 2 bases, with 16 bases between them. Germline V gives CDR1 MGHRA, CDR2 YSYEKL. The CDR3 totals 15 residues. Sample: peripheral blood, taken on day 0 of MenACWY control vaccination. The sequence came from an adult in good health. This chain joins TRBV4-1 and TRBJ1-2; D unclear. DNA of the CDR3: TGCGCCAGCAGACGGTCAGAGGGCGAGAACTATGGCTACACCTTC. Protein: CASRRSEGENYGYTF.